The following is a T cell receptor beta chain sequence with its context. What it binds is not known. Germline and genes: mouse. The CDR3 end falls 1 residue outside the read, so it is completed with the germline J gene. The method was immunoSEQ multiplex PCR; TCRdb's version includes in-frame clones alone and lacks a portion of them. The sample has 20,000 to 25,000 clones; around 70% are singletons. This CDR3 has 15 residues. Per germline, CDR1 SGHDT and CDR2 FRDEAV. V was clipped by 5 bases and J by 0 bases, with 12 bases between them. This entry belongs to a study of tissue T cells after allogeneic stem cell transplantation. The study's findings and limits: Few T cell clones were shared across patients, but motif clusters showed tissue-specific shared signatures.

V is TRBV14 and J is TRBJ1-3, with D uncertain. The TCR comes from a female BALB/c mouse in good health. Mouse strain MHC haplotype: H2-d. Sequencing was done on a sample of blood. The CDR3 sequence: CASSPPVSSGNTLYF. CDR3 bases read: TGTGCCAGCAGCCCCCCCGTGAGTTCTGGAAATACGCTCTAT.